The entry that follows covers one TCR beta chain sequence. This clone occurred a few times. Its recognized antigen is unknown. Base-call qualities are not available, and no considerably larger clone is one nucleotide away. This sample is drawn from a study of beta chain features in type 1 diabetes listed by TCRdb under 2018. Notes on the research overall: Mean age, gender distribution, total cell number and subset yield were not different between patients and healthy donors. A total of roughly 98,000,000 sorted cells were examined across all samples, and RNA yield correlated strongly with the number of cells per subset. The study compared TCRB repertoires of sorted circulating CD4+ T cell subsets between recently diagnosed type 1 diabetes patients and matched healthy donors. Regulatory and stem cell-like memory subsets were isolated from only 8 patients and about 8 healthy donors, whereas naive and central memory subsets came from all 30 or so donors.

Each donor gave one peripheral blood draw, approximately 100 mL on average, collected into heparinised tubes. A BD FACSAria II and a panel including CD45RO, CCR7, CD25, CD127, CD95 and CD27 were used to sort naive, central memory, regulatory and stem cell-like memory CD4+ T cells. A purity above 98% was achieved for all sorted populations. Right away, PBMCs were isolated by Lymphoprep density gradient centrifugation and were stained directly, with no culture step. So that batch effects would be minimized, each experiment stained and sorted samples in pairs, pairing one healthy donor with one patient. The junction shows trimming of 0 bases on V and 3 bases on J, and the gene matches do not reach 2 bases of it. The germline V gene (reference sequence) supplies CDR1 SGHAT and CDR2 FQDESV. Including cysteine and phenylalanine, the CDR3 has 15 amino acids. Of all the DNA, just the CDR3 is kept, 45 bases in frame from base 1.

All of the isolated RNA was reverse transcribed with the High Capacity cDNA Reverse Transcription Kit, so expressed TCRB transcripts were sequenced. Deep immunoSEQ sequencing was performed on naive, central memory and regulatory T cell samples, with an average of roughly 3.3 million total reads per sample. Sorted cells were lysed in RLT buffer, and RNA was extracted using DNase-treated RNeasy Micro or Mini kits according to cell number. To prevent cross-contamination, each cell subset was processed individually, whereas patient and healthy donor samples were processed jointly. The immunoSEQ multiplex PCR was used to amplify TCRB sequences from cDNA, generating 87-bp fragments that spanned the CDR3 region. Amplicons were sequenced on the Illumina HiSeq platform. On the study's bioinformatics: PCR bias was corrected computationally using synthetic template baselines, and reads within Hamming distance 2 were collapsed, with unmergeable singletons discarded. Reads were aligned to IMGT to assign V, D and J genes, CDR3 length, and insertions or deletions at six rearrangement sites. Within each subset, clonotype counts were normalized to sorted cell number, after which true diversity and Gini coefficients were computed with the tcR R package. The overlap coefficient, calculated on TCRB nucleotide sequences, was used to measure repertoire sharing. TCRdb re-hosts the immuneACCESS table, in-frame sequences only. Its copies lack some clones; in the studies checked, an unresolved V gene accounts for under half of them, and the cause for the rest is not known. Clone size and V and J calls were adopted from that table, with D and trimming inferred from the DNA. This sample lists 150,000 to 200,000 clones; around 8.3% were detected once. The ten top clones hold approximately 0.56% of the sample.

The full study reports these points: Naive, central memory and regulatory TCRB repertoires appeared more similar among patients than among healthy donors. Because cDNA was sequenced instead of genomic DNA, activated cells with high expression could be over-represented, although the groups did not differ in activation or CD3 levels. A moderate but significant shortening of TCRB CDR3 length was observed in type 1 diabetes patients in all four CD4+ subsets. Patients with type 1 diabetes made fewer insertions and deleted more nucleotides at VDJ recombination sites, implying thymic rearrangement abnormalities. Because small numbers of individuals were included in the HLA sub-analyses, any influence of HLA type on TCRB rearrangement was left unresolved. PCR might favor shorter templates, but patient and control samples were amplified and corrected together, so any skew would affect both groups equally.

The sequence derives from a woman aged 18-29 years with type 1 diabetes. The receptor chain draws on TRBV11-1 and TRBJ2-1, with 7 bases in between that match TRBD1. Sequenced material: central memory CD4+ T cells from blood. In nucleotide form, the sequence is TGTGCCAGCAGCTTAGCAGGGGGCGTCTACAATGAGCAGTTCTTC. It specifies CASSLAGGVYNEQFF.